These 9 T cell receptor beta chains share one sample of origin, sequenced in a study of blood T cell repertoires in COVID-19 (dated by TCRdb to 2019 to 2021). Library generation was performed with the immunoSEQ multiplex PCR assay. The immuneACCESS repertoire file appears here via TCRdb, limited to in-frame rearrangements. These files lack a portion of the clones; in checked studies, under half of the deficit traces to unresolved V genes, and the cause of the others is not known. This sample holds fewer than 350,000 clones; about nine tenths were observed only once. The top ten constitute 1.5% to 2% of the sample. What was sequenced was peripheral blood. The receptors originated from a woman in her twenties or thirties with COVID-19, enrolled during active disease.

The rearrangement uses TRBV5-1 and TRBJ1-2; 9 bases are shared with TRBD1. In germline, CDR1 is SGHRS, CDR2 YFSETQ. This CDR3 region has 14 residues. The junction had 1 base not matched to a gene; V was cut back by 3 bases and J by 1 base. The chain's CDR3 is CASSWDRVNYGYTF. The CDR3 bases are TGCGCCAGCAGCTGGGACAGGGTTAACTATGGCTACACCTTC.

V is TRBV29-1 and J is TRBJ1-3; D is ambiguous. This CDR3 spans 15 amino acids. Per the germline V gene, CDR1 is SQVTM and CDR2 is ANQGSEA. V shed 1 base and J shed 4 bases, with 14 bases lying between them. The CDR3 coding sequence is TGCAGCGTTGAAGCCGACCATGGAGAGGGAAACACCATATATTTT. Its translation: CSVEADHGEGNTIYF.

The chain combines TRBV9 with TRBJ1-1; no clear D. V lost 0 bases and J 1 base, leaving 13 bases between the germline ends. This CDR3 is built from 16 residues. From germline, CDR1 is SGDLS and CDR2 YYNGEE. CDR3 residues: CASSVDDTLGNTEAFF. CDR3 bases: TGTGCCAGCAGCGTAGACGACACACTCGGGAACACTGAAGCTTTCTTT.

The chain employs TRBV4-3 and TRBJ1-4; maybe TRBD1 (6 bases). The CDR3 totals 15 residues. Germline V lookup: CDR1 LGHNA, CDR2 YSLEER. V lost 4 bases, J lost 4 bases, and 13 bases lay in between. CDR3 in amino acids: CASSPTNRVNEKLFF. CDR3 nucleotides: TGCGCCAGCAGCCCAACAAACAGGGTTAATGAAAAACTGTTTTTT.

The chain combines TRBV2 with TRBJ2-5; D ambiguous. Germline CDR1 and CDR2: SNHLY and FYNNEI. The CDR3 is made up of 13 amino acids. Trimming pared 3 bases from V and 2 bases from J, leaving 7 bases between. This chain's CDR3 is CASSEEIQETQYF. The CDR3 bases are TGTGCCAGCAGTGAGGAGATACAAGAGACCCAGTACTTC.

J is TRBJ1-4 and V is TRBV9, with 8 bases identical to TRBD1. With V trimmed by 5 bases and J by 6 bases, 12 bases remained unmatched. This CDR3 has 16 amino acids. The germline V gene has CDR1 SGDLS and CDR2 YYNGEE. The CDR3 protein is CASSVIPGGADEKLFF. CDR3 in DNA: TGTGCCAGCAGTGTGATTCCAGGGGGCGCGGATGAAAAACTGTTTTTT.

In DNA, the CDR3 is TGTGCCAGCCGCCCCCTTGATGAGAGGGCAATGGAAAAACTGTTTTTT. It encodes CASRPLDERAMEKLFF. The chain couples TRBV7-9 to TRBJ1-4, with unresolved D. The CDR3 length is 16 residues. Between the trimmed V and J ends, which lost 8 bases and 8 bases, there was a span of 24 bases. Looked up from germline, CDR1 is SEHNR and CDR2 is FQNEAQ (reference sequence).

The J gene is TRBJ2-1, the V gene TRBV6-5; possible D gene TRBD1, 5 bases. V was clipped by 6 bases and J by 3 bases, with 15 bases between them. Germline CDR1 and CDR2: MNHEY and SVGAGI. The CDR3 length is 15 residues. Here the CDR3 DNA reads TGTGCCAGCAGAGCCCCAGGGTGGGACTACAATGAGCAGTTCTTC. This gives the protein CASRAPGWDYNEQFF.

The CDR3 reads CASSRRDSGDTQYF. In nucleotides, the CDR3 is TGTGCCAGCAGCCGACGGGACAGCGGGGATACGCAGTATTTT. The chain uses TRBV5-5 and TRBJ2-3, with D perhaps TRBD1 (7 bases). V was pared by 4 bases and J by 6 bases, with 15 bases between. Per germline, CDR1 SGHKS and CDR2 YYEKEE (reference sequence). This CDR3 spans 14 amino acids.